The 2 T cell receptor beta chains presented below share a single source sample, sequenced in a study of T cell repertoires in cytomegalovirus infection. TCRdb ran MiXCR on the reads and lists one entry per CDR3 protein. The data show 480,000 or so distinct CDR3 sequences, around 11% seen once. The sequencing sample was made of PBMCs. These receptors came from a human donor in good health (CMV status not recorded). Some clones in this sample may be carry-over from other donors' samples.

This clonotype was picked up many times. Germline and junction disagree at one end, which may indicate a read error. The chain carries TRBV7-9 and TRBJ2-1, with D possibly being TRBD2 (6 bases). Germline V gene data show CDR1 as SEHNR and CDR2 as FQNEAQ (reference sequence). This CDR3 has 16 amino acids. CDR3 DNA: TGTGCCAGCAGCCCACCTATCCGGGAGCCCTATAATGAGCAGTTCTTC. Translating gives CASSPPIREPYNEQFF.

This clonotype was observed a few times. The chain employs TRBV14 and TRBJ2-1; possible D gene TRBD1, 5 bases. The CDR3 has 16 amino acids. The V and J ends lost 0 bases and 0 bases respectively, with 9 bases between them. Germline assignment: CDR1 SGHDN and CDR2 FVKESK. The CDR3 nucleotides are TGTGCCAGCAGCCAAGAAGGGGTTACCTCCTACAATGAGCAGTTCTTC. This gives the protein CASSQEGVTSYNEQFF.